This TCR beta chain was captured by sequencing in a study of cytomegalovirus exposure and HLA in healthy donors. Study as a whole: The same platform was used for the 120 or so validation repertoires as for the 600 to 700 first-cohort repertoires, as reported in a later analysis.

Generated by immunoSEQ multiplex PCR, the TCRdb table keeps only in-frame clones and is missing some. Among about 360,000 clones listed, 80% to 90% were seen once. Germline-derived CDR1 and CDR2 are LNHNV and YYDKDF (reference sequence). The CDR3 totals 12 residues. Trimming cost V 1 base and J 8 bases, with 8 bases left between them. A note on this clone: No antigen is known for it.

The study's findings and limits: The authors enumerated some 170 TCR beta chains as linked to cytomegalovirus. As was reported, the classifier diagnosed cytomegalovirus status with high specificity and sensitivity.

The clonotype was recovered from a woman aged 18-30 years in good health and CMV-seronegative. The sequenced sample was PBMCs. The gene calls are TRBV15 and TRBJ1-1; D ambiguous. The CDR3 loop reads CATSRGGREAFF. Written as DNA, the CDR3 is TGTGCCACCAGCAGAGGTGGCAGGGAAGCTTTCTTT. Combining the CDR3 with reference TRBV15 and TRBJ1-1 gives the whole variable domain DAMVIQNPRYQVTQFGKPVTLSCSQTLNHNVMYWYQQKSSQAPKLLFHYYDKDFNNEADTPDNFQSRRPNTSFCFLDIRSPGLGDTAMYLCATSRGGREAFFGQGTRLTVV.